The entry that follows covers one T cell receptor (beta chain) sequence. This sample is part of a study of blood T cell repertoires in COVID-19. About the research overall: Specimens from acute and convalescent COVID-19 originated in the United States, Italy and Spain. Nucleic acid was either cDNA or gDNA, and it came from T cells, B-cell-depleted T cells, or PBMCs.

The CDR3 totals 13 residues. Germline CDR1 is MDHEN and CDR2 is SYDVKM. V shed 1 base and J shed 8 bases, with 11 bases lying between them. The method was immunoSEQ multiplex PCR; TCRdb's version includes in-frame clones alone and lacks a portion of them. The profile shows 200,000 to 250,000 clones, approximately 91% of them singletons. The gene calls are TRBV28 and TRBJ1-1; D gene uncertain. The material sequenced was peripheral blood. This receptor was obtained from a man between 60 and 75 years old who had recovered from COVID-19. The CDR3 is CASSLFYRYEAFF. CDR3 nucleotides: TGTGCCAGCAGTTTATTCTACAGATACGAAGCTTTCTTT.